Sequencing of this T cell receptor beta chain was carried out in a study of cytomegalovirus exposure and HLA in healthy donors. The primer mix had 60 Vbeta and 13 Jbeta primers. Here immunoSEQ multiplex PCR was the method, and the copy in TCRdb shows in-frame clones only, minus some. The sample includes about 140,000 clones, approximately 80% of them seen just once. The CDR3 runs 17 residues. CDR1 is SEHNR, CDR2 FQNEAQ, per germline (reference sequence). Comment on this clone: Antigen unknown.

The study's findings and limits: Later on, a genetic analysis was performed. It linked a missense variant in DCLRE1C with V- and J-gene trimming of TCR beta. The authors listed around 150 TCR beta chains as cytomegalovirus-associated. A later analysis reportedly found that, within productive TCRs, an Asian-associated ancestry cluster had fewer N-insertions than the mean observed across the roughly 700 donors.

The chain recombines TRBV7-9 with TRBJ2-5; 10 nucleotides align to TRBD2. The J call may be in error: the DNA end matches TRBJ2-7 better. The sequencing input was PBMCs. The source is a man aged 35 to 55 in good health and CMV-seronegative. The CDR3 nucleotides read TGTGCCAGCAGCTCTCAAGATAGCGGGAGGACCAACTACGAGCAGTACTTC. This codes for CASSSQDSGRTNYEQYF.